A single T cell receptor (beta chain) is shown here with its context. What it binds is unknown. The entry originates in a study of cytomegalovirus exposure and HLA in healthy donors. Donors sampled were nominally healthy, though unrecorded immune exposures were likely. Germline CDR1 and CDR2: SGHDN and FVKESK. The V end lost 4 bases, the J end lost 3 bases, and 15 bases lay between the germline ends. The length of the CDR3 is 15 residues. Primers included in the PCR were 60 Vbeta and 13 Jbeta primers. Libraries were prepared by immunoSEQ multiplex PCR; TCRdb keeps only in-frame clonotypes and omits some of them. The top ten hold around 0.7% of the sample, which has around 120,000 clones, 81% seen once. Regarding the study as a whole: With DRB1 most and HLA-C fewest, TCR association rates differed between HLA loci in a later analysis.

The sample consisted of PBMCs. The V call is TRBV14, the J call TRBJ1-2; the D gene is possibly TRBD1 (6 bases). The clonotype originates from a man younger than 30 in good health and CMV-seronegative. The CDR3 DNA reads as TGTGCCAGCAGCCTCCGCAGGGGCTCCGACTATGGCTACACCTTC. It translates to CASSLRRGSDYGYTF.